This T cell receptor beta chain is from a study of glioma-infiltrating T cells after dendritic cell vaccination. Only in-frame clones appear in the TCRdb table, and some are missing; sequencing was by immunoSEQ multiplex PCR. The sample consists of tens of thousands of clones, about four fifths of them appearing once. Blood PBMC samples: pre-vaccination, two weeks post third vaccination, and at tumor progression. The CDR3 length is 16 residues. V lost 0 bases and J lost 3, with 14 bases in between. CDR1 and CDR2 (germline): KGHSH, LQKENI. Material: blood, obtained before dendritic cell vaccination. This sequence was found in a human donor with glioblastoma. This chain uses TRBV18 with TRBJ1-2, with a possible D match to TRBD1 (6 bases). CDR3 nucleotide sequence: TGTGCCAGCTCACCACCCAACACAGGGTCCCACTATGGCTACACCTTC. Translated, it gives CASSPPNTGSHYGYTF.